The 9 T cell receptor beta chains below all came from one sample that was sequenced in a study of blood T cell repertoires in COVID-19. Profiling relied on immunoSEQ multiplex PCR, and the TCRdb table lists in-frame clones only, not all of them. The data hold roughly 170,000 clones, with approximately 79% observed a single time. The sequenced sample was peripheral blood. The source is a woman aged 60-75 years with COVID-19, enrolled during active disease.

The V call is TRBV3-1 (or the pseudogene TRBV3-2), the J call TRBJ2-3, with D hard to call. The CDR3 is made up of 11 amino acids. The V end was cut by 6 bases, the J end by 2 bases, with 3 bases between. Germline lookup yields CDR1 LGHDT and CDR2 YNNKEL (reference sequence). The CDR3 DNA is TGTGCCAGCAGTAACACAGATACGCAGTATTTT. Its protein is CASSNTDTQYF.

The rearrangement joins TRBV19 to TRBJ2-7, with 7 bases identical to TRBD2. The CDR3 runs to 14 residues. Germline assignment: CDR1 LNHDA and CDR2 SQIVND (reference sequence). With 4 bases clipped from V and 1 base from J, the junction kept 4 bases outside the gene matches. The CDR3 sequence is CASSTGEGSYEQYF. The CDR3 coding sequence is TGTGCCAGTAGTACGGGGGAGGGATCCTACGAGCAGTACTTC.

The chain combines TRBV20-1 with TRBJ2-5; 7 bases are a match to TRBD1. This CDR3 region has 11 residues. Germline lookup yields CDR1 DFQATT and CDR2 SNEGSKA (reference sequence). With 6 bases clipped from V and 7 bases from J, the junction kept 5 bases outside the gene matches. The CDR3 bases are TGCAGTGCGGGGGACAGTGGGACCCAGTACTTC. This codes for CSAGDSGTQYF.

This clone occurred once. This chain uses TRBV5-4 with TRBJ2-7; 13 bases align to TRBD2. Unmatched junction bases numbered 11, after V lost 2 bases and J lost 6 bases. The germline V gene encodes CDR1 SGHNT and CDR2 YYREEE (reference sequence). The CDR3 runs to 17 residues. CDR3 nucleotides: TGTGCCAGCAGCTTTACTAGCGGGAGGGCGGTTAGCAGCGAGCAGTACTTC. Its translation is CASSFTSGRAVSSEQYF.

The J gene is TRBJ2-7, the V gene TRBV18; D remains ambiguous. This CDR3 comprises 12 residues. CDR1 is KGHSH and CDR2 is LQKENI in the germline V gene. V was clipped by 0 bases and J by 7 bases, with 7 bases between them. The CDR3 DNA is TGTGCCAGCTCACCACCCCACTGGGAGCAGTACGTC. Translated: CASSPPHWEQYV.

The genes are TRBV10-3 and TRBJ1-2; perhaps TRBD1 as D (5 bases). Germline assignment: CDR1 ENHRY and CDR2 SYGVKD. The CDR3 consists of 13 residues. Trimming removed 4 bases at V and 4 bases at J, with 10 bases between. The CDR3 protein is CAISGRATYGYTF. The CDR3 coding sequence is TGTGCCATCAGTGGCAGGGCCACCTATGGCTACACCTTC.

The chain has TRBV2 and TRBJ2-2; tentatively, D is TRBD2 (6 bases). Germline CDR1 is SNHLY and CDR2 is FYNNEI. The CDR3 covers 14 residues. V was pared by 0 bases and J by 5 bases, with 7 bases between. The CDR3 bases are TGTGCCAGCAGTGAAGCGCGGGGAACCGGGGAGCTGTTTTTT. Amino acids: CASSEARGTGELFF. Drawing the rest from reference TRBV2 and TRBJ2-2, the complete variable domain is EPEVTQTPSHQVTQMGQEVILRCVPISNHLYFYWYRQILGQKVEFLVSFYNNEISEKSEIFDDQFSVERPDGSNFTLKIRSTKLEDSAMYFCASSEARGTGELFFGEGSRLTVL.

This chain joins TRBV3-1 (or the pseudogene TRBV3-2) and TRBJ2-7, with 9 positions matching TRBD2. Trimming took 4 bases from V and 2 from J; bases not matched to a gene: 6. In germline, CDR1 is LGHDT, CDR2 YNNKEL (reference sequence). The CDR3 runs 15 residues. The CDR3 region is CASSPAGGIPYEQYF. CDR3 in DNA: TGTGCCAGCAGCCCAGCGGGAGGTATACCCTACGAGCAGTACTTC.

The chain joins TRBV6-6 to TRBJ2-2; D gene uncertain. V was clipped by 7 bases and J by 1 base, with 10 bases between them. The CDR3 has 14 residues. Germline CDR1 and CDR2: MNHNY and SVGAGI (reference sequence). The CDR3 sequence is CASNLGRNTGELFF. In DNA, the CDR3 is TGTGCCAGCAACTTGGGCCGGAACACCGGGGAGCTGTTTTTT.